What follows is one TCR beta chain and its context. TCR beta CDR3 regions were amplified from RNA. RT-PCR in the first round (using the HTBI primer set) targeted the TCR CDR3. One entry per CDR3 protein results from TCRdb running MiXCR on the multiplex PCR reads. In the table there are 530,000 or so distinct CDR3 sequences, roughly 18% of which are singletons. Trimming took off 0 bases at V and 2 bases at J, with 9 bases between the two ends. The CDR3 consists of 14 residues. Germline assignment: CDR1 SGDLS and CDR2 YYNGEE. These data belong to a study of T cells in Graves' hyperthyroidism and ophthalmopathy. Orbital computed tomography and thyroid ultrasound, together with serum TRAb and thyroxine and clinical symptoms, were used for diagnoses.

The V and J genes are TRBV9 and TRBJ2-7; the D gene is possibly TRBD2 (6 bases). The material sequenced was blood. This clonotype was obtained from a woman between 18 and 29 years old with Graves' ophthalmopathy. CDR3 coding DNA: TGTGCCAGCAGCGTAGGCGGGGCAGCCTACGAGCAGTACTTC. Its protein product is CASSVGGAAYEQYF.